One sample yielded the 15 T cell receptor beta chains listed below, sequenced in a study of identical twins. TCRdb redid the calling of the 5' RACE reads with MiXCR, one entry per CDR3 protein. The data contain hundreds of thousands of distinct CDR3 sequences, 8% to 9% of them singletons. This same sample was also part of a study on yellow fever vaccine responses in identical twins.

Sequencing input: PBMCs. These receptor sequences come from a woman between 18 and 29 years old in good health.

V and J are TRBV6-1 and TRBJ1-6; 10 bases are a match to TRBD1. V lost 8 bases and J lost 8; bases outside the gene matches: 9. The CDR3 has 15 amino acids. Germline assignment: CDR1 MNHNS and CDR2 SASEGT. CDR3 nucleotides: TGTGCCAGCGGGGAGACAGGGGGCGACTATTCACCCCTCCACTTT. Protein sequence: CASGETGGDYSPLHF.

The V gene is TRBV12-3 or TRBV12-4, the J gene TRBJ2-1; 7 positions match TRBD2. J gave up 7 bases and V 7 bases, and 19 bases lay outside the gene matches. The CDR3 totals 17 residues. The CDR3 here is CASTGHGGGALRNEQFF. CDR3 DNA: TGTGCCAGCACTGGCCATGGGGGAGGGGCGTTAAGGAATGAGCAGTTCTTC.

This clonotype has only a few counts. The chain is built from TRBV27 and TRBJ2-7; the match to TRBD2 covers 10 bases. Germline CDR1 is MNHEY and CDR2 is SMNVEV (reference sequence). The CDR3 totals 15 residues. After removal of 2 bases from V and 5 bases from J, the junction contained 6 bases not matched to a gene. In DNA, the CDR3 is TGTGCCAGCAGTTTAAGCGGGAGGGTTAGCCACGAGCAGTACTTC. Its translation is CASSLSGRVSHEQYF.

This clonotype was counted ten times or more. The V and J genes are TRBV29-1 and TRBJ1-1; D is uncertain. The germline V gene has CDR1 SQVTM and CDR2 ANQGSEA. V was clipped by 0 bases and J by 7 bases, with 12 bases between them. This CDR3 comprises 13 residues. The CDR3 nucleotides read TGCAGCGTTGAAGATCTTGGTAGTGTTGAAGCTTTCTTT. This gives the protein CSVEDLGSVEAFF.

A few counts support this clonotype. V gene TRBV3-1 combines with J gene TRBJ2-1, with TRBD2 matching 7 bases. J gave up 9 bases and V 2 bases, and 7 bases lay outside the gene matches. Germline loops: CDR1 LGHDT, CDR2 YNNKEL (reference sequence). The CDR3 has 14 residues. CDR3 DNA: TGTGCCAGCAGCCAATTGAAGTCGGGAGGTGAGCAGTTCTTC. Translating gives CASSQLKSGGEQFF.

The V call is TRBV2, the J call TRBJ1-1; the D is unclear. This CDR3 region has 15 residues. CDR1 is SNHLY and CDR2 is FYNNEI in the germline V gene. With 10 bases removed from V and 5 bases from J, the gap between germline ends came to 23 bases. CDR3: CATNSEMTWETEAFF. The CDR3 DNA sequence: TGTGCCACCAACTCAGAGATGACCTGGGAAACTGAAGCTTTCTTT.

This clonotype was seen a few times. V gene TRBV6-2 or TRBV6-3 combines with J gene TRBJ2-1; 11 positions match TRBD2. Germline values: CDR1 MNHEY, CDR2 SVGEGT. The CDR3 is 17 residues long. The J segment lost 1 base and the V segment lost 5 bases, leaving 7 bases of the junction unmatched. The CDR3: CASSKTSGKGSYNEQFF. The CDR3 DNA follows: TGTGCCAGCAGTAAGACTAGCGGGAAGGGTTCCTACAATGAGCAGTTCTTC.

This clonotype has a count of ten or more. CDR3 protein: CATAVVGAGTDTQYF. The CDR3 DNA sequence: TGCGCCACTGCCGTGGTCGGGGCAGGAACAGATACGCAGTATTTT. The chain employs TRBV5-1 and TRBJ2-3, with D tentatively TRBD1 or TRBD2 (5 bases each). This CDR3 comprises 15 residues. Germline CDR1 SGHRS, CDR2 YFSETQ. V was pared by 9 bases and J by 3 bases, with 20 bases between.

The table lists this clonotype with a few counts. V gene TRBV4-3 combines with J gene TRBJ2-1; no firm D call. CDR3 length: 14 residues. From germline, CDR1 is LGHNA and CDR2 YSLEER. Deletions cut 0 bases from V and 5 bases from J, with 8 bases between. CDR3 sequence reads: CASSQDARHNEQFF. Here the CDR3 DNA reads TGCGCCAGCAGCCAAGACGCGCGGCACAATGAGCAGTTCTTC.

Many counts were recorded for this clonotype. The genes are TRBV2 and TRBJ2-5; TRBD1 matches at 8 bases. The germline V gene has CDR1 SNHLY and CDR2 FYNNEI. This CDR3 is 15 amino acids long. Losses at the gene ends were 5 bases for V and 5 bases for J; bases not matched to a gene: 10. DNA for the CDR3: TGTGCCAGCAGTCCACGGACAGGGTGGGATGAGACCCAGTACTTC. This sequence encodes CASSPRTGWDETQYF.

This clonotype was detected many times. The chain joins TRBV29-1 to TRBJ2-1, with 9 bases fitting TRBD1. This CDR3 spans 14 amino acids. Unmatched junction bases numbered 7, after V lost 6 bases and J lost 4 bases. Germline V lookup: CDR1 SQVTM, CDR2 ANQGSEA. The CDR3 is CSVATGGRYNEQFF. DNA of the CDR3: TGCAGCGTGGCGACAGGGGGTAGATACAATGAGCAGTTCTTC.

This clonotype appeared a few times. V usage is TRBV4-2 and J usage is TRBJ2-1; D is perhaps TRBD2 (5 bases). The CDR3 totals 12 residues. With 8 bases removed from V and 3 bases from J, the gap between germline ends came to 8 bases. Germline CDR1 and CDR2: LGHNA and YNFKEQ. The CDR3 here is CASEGLYNEQFF. CDR3 coding DNA: TGTGCCAGCGAAGGACTCTACAATGAGCAGTTCTTC.

This rearrangement joins TRBV29-1 to TRBJ1-1; D is uncertain. V was cut by 8 bases and J by 0 bases, with 13 bases left in between. CDR3 size: 13 residues. CDR1 is SQVTM, CDR2 ANQGSEA, per germline. The CDR3 is CSTLRDLNTEAFF. The DNA for the CDR3 is TGCAGCACCCTCCGGGATCTGAACACTGAAGCTTTCTTT.

This clonotype was seen a handful of times. The chain has TRBV6-5 and TRBJ1-1, with D possibly matching TRBD1 (6 bases). Looked up from germline, CDR1 is MNHEY and CDR2 is SVGAGI. V was pared by 4 bases and J by 0 bases, with 18 bases between. The CDR3 sequence is 17 residues long. The CDR3 DNA is TGTGCCAGCAGTTGGGTTACGACAGGAGAAATGAACACTGAAGCTTTCTTT. Translating it yields CASSWVTTGEMNTEAFF.

The chain links TRBV10-2 to TRBJ2-7; D is unclear. Germline loops: CDR1 WSHSY, CDR2 SAAADI. V was trimmed by 6 bases and J by 0 bases, leaving 12 bases between them. This CDR3 spans 14 amino acids. Here the CDR3 reads CASRTLLSSYEQYF. In DNA, the CDR3 is TGCGCCAGCAGGACTTTACTTAGCTCCTACGAGCAGTACTTC.